Below, 13 T cell receptor beta chains from the same sample are listed, as sequenced in a study of shared clonotypes between healthy human individuals. Repertoires were generated with immunoSEQ multiplex PCR, while TCRdb's copy carries only in-frame clones and drops some. The profile shows roughly 760,000 clones, over 65% of them singletons. The specimen sequenced was memory CD4+ T cells sorted from blood. Documented subset: CD45RA-negative fraction. The receptors stem from a woman aged 25 to 45 in good health.

This chain connects TRBV5-1 to TRBJ2-7; 7 nucleotides agree with TRBD1. After removal of 0 bases from V and 0 bases from J, the junction contained 3 bases not matched to a gene. Per the germline V gene, CDR1 is SGHRS and CDR2 is YFSETQ. The CDR3 totals 15 residues. The CDR3 region has the DNA TGCGCCAGCAGCTTGGTCGGGACAGCCTCCTACGAGCAGTACTTC. Translated, it gives CASSLVGTASYEQYF.

The J gene is TRBJ2-3, the V gene TRBV5-1, with 9 bases identical to TRBD1. Germline values: CDR1 SGHRS, CDR2 YFSETQ. After removal of 5 bases from V and 5 bases from J, the junction contained 9 bases not matched to a gene. The CDR3 covers 15 residues. CDR3 bases: TGCGCCAGCAGGGAACAGGGGGCGCCTATAGATACGCAGTATTTT. The encoded protein is CASREQGAPIDTQYF.

The V gene is TRBV10-3, the J gene TRBJ1-4, with TRBD1 as a possible D gene (6 bases). CDR1 is ENHRY, CDR2 SYGVKD, per germline. The CDR3 totals 14 residues. Trimming took 4 bases from V and 4 from J, leaving 10 bases between them. CDR3 sequence: CAISGTAVNEKLFF. The DNA of the CDR3 is TGTGCCATCAGTGGGACAGCAGTTAATGAAAAACTGTTTTTT.

V gene TRBV11-2 combines with J gene TRBJ1-2, with 8 bases that match TRBD1. V was pared by 4 bases and J by 7 bases, with 8 bases of the junction left unmatched. The CDR3 is 14 residues long. Per the germline V gene, CDR1 is SGHAT and CDR2 is FQNNGV. CDR3 region: CASSSTGAGLGYTF. CDR3 DNA sequence: TGTGCCAGCAGCTCGACAGGGGCGGGTCTTGGCTACACCTTC.

This chain connects TRBV7-9 to TRBJ1-2, with 7 bases aligning to TRBD1. Germline CDR1 is SEHNR and CDR2 is FQNEAQ (reference sequence). The CDR3 contains 16 residues. V gave up 5 bases and J gave up 8 bases; unmatched junction bases: 17. In DNA, the CDR3 is TGTGCCAGCAGCCGCCGGGACAGCCTAATCTCTCCCGGCTACACCTTC. It yields the protein CASSRRDSLISPGYTF.

In this sample, this clone turned up once. The chain joins TRBV27 to TRBJ1-2; a possible D gene is TRBD1 (5 bases). Germline V gene lookup returns CDR1 MNHEY and CDR2 SMNVEV (reference sequence). V dropped 8 bases and J dropped 4 bases, with 17 bases sitting between them. The CDR3 loop spans 14 amino acids. CDR3 nucleotide sequence: TGTGCCAGCGCCTTTTCAAGGGGCCCCTATGGCTACACCTTC. Translating gives CASAFSRGPYGYTF.

The genes are TRBV19 and TRBJ1-4; 12 bases fit TRBD1. This CDR3 has 18 amino acids. The ends lost 10 bases at V and 3 bases at J; junction bases unmatched: 15. Germline-derived CDR1 and CDR2 are LNHDA and SQIVND (reference sequence). DNA of the CDR3: TGTGCCACAAAGACGGGACAGGGGGCGTTAAAGCCTAATGAAAAACTGTTTTTT. It yields the protein CATKTGQGALKPNEKLFF.

CDR3 nucleotide sequence: TGTGCCAGTAGTGACAGGGAGGGCACAGATACGCAGTATTTT. Protein sequence: CASSDREGTDTQYF. The J gene is TRBJ2-3, the V gene TRBV19, with TRBD1 as a possible D gene (7 bases). The CDR3 has 14 residues. V lost 5 bases to trimming and J lost 1 base, with 10 bases between them. The V gene's germline CDR1 is LNHDA and CDR2 SQIVND (reference sequence).

CDR3 region: CASSIATTVMSGELFF. Written as DNA, the CDR3 is TGTGCCAGTAGTATTGCTACGACAGTAATGTCCGGGGAGCTGTTTTTT. The J gene is TRBJ2-2, the V gene TRBV19; D is perhaps TRBD1 (5 bases). Per the germline V gene, CDR1 is LNHDA and CDR2 is SQIVND (reference sequence). This CDR3 has 16 residues. V was trimmed by 3 bases and J by 6 bases, leaving 17 bases between them. Variable domain in full (rest from reference TRBV19 and TRBJ2-2): DGGITQSPKYLFRKEGQNVTLSCEQNLNHDAMYWYRQDPGQGLRLIYYSQIVNDFQKGDIAEGYSVSREKKESFPLTVTSAQKNPTAFYLCASSIATTVMSGELFFGEGSRLTVL.

In its sample, this clone was seen once. The chain employs TRBV28 and TRBJ2-2; 8 bases agree with TRBD1. Germline CDR1 is MDHEN and CDR2 is SYDVKM. The CDR3 extends over 14 amino acids. The junction had 6 bases not matched to a gene; V was cut back by 10 bases and J by 2 bases. This CDR3 reads CATHDRGNTGELFF. As DNA, the CDR3 is TGTGCCACCCATGACAGGGGAAACACCGGGGAGCTGTTTTTT.

The chain employs TRBV6-5 and TRBJ2-1; 7 bases match TRBD2. The J segment lost 4 bases and the V segment lost 5 bases, leaving 8 bases of the junction unmatched. The CDR3 extends over 15 amino acids. Looked up from germline, CDR1 is MNHEY and CDR2 is SVGAGI. The CDR3 DNA is TGTGCCAGCAGTATAAGCGGGAACTTATACAATGAGCAGTTCTTC. It translates to CASSISGNLYNEQFF.

The DNA of the CDR3 is TGTGCCAGTCAACCTTGGGACAGGGATCAGCCCCAGCATTTT. Translated, it gives CASQPWDRDQPQHF. V gene TRBV19 combines with J gene TRBJ1-5, with 9 bases aligning to TRBD1. The CDR3 covers 14 residues. Germline V gives CDR1 LNHDA, CDR2 SQIVND (reference sequence). Unmatched junction bases numbered 7, after V lost 8 bases and J lost 5 bases.

The J gene is TRBJ2-1, the V gene TRBV25-1, with 9 positions matching TRBD1. Trimming took 4 bases from V and 5 from J; bases not matched to a gene: 9. The CDR3 is 16 amino acids. Germline V gene lookup returns CDR1 MGHDK and CDR2 SYGVNS. The CDR3 region is CASSALGTGRHNEQFF. CDR3 coding DNA: TGTGCCAGCAGTGCCCTGGGGACAGGGCGACACAATGAGCAGTTCTTC.